The 14 T cell receptor beta chains reported below all come from one sample, sequenced in a study of OX40 agonist ivuxolimab in advanced cancers. The method behind the library was the immunoSEQ multiplex PCR assay. Entries here come from immuneACCESS through TCRdb and include only in-frame sequences with V and J called. Some clones fail to appear in such tables; in the studies checked, an unresolved V gene covers under half of the shortfall, and the cause of the remainder is unknown. The table for this sample lists about 110,000 clones; approximately 90% of them were counted only once. The biggest ten clones account for about 1.2% of the sample. The starting material was CD4+ or CD8+ T cells sorted from blood, obtained in a trial of the OX40 agonist ivuxolimab. The receptors stem from an adult with an advanced solid tumor such as melanoma, head and neck, liver or kidney cancer.

This clone has only one observation. The V and J genes are TRBV13 and TRBJ2-2; 8 nucleotides match TRBD1. The junction had 9 bases not matched to a gene; V was cut back by 2 bases and J by 4 bases. This CDR3 has 17 amino acids. CDR1 and CDR2 (germline): PRHDT, FYEKMQ (reference sequence). CDR3: CASSLPRVQGATGELFF. CDR3 in DNA: TGTGCCAGCAGCTTACCTCGCGTCCAGGGGGCCACCGGGGAGCTGTTTTTT. The whole variable domain, filled in from reference TRBV13 and TRBJ2-2, reads AAGVIQSPRHLIKEKRETATLKCYPIPRHDTVYWYQQGPGQDPQFLISFYEKMQSDKGSIPDRFSAQQFSDYHSELNMSSLELGDSALYFCASSLPRVQGATGELFFGEGSRLTVL.

The chain employs TRBV5-6 and TRBJ2-3, with 14 bases that match TRBD2. This CDR3 region has 19 residues. The trim removed 4 bases at V and 0 bases at J, leaving 10 bases unmatched. The germline V gene encodes CDR1 SGHDT and CDR2 YYEEEE. CDR3 sequence reads: CASSPSGTSGRVSTDTQYF. CDR3 nucleotides: TGTGCCAGCAGCCCGTCCGGGACTAGCGGGAGAGTGAGCACAGATACGCAGTATTTT.

This clone appeared once. This sequence joins TRBV10-3 and TRBJ2-6; D perhaps matches TRBD2 (6 bases). With 2 bases removed from V and 0 bases from J, the gap between germline ends came to 17 bases. The CDR3 runs to 19 residues. CDR1 ENHRY and CDR2 SYGVKD come from the germline V gene. This CDR3 reads CAISEPYGLPSSGANVLTF. The CDR3 region has the DNA TGTGCCATCAGTGAGCCATATGGACTACCCAGCTCTGGGGCCAACGTCCTGACTTTC.

CDR3 amino acids: CASSLAGRSTDTQYF. As DNA, the CDR3 is TGTGCCAGCAGTTTAGCGGGTCGTAGCACAGATACGCAGTATTTT. The rearrangement uses TRBV7-3 and TRBJ2-3; 7 nucleotides line up with TRBD2. The V segment lost 6 bases and the J segment 0 bases; nucleotides outside the gene matches: 6. CDR1 SGHTA and CDR2 FQGTGA come from the germline V gene. There are 15 residues in the CDR3.

The chain combines TRBV19 with TRBJ1-1, with D maybe TRBD1 (5 bases). CDR3 length: 14 amino acids. From germline, CDR1 is LNHDA and CDR2 SQIVND (reference sequence). Trimming shortened V by 3 bases and J by 3 bases, and 11 bases separated the two germline ends. The CDR3 spells CASSIGGWDTEAFF. DNA for the CDR3: TGTGCCAGTAGTATCGGGGGGTGGGACACTGAAGCTTTCTTT.

In its sample, this clone was seen a few times. J is TRBJ1-1 and V is TRBV29-1; 7 bases align to TRBD1. Germline V gene data show CDR1 as SQVTM and CDR2 as ANQGSEA. With 5 bases clipped from V and 1 base from J, the junction kept 7 bases outside the gene matches. The CDR3 totals 14 residues. CDR3 sequence reads: CSVRQGVRNTEAFF. CDR3 bases: TGCAGCGTTCGACAGGGAGTAAGGAACACTGAAGCTTTCTTT.

The V and J genes are TRBV6-5 and TRBJ1-2, with D perhaps matching TRBD1 (6 bases). V dropped 6 bases and J dropped 5 bases, with 16 bases sitting between them. The germline gives CDR1 MNHEY, CDR2 SVGAGI. The CDR3 runs to 14 residues. In DNA, the CDR3 is TGTGCCAGCAGCCCGATCGGGGGGCTATATGGCTACACCTTC. Protein: CASSPIGGLYGYTF.

V usage is TRBV25-1 and J usage is TRBJ2-3; no reliable D call. The CDR3 sequence is 15 residues long. CDR1 is MGHDK, CDR2 SYGVNS, per germline. V was clipped by 2 bases and J by 0 bases, with 9 bases between them. CDR3 loop: CASSESAYSTDTQYF. CDR3 nucleotide sequence: TGTGCCAGCAGTGAAAGTGCCTATAGCACAGATACGCAGTATTTT. Looking up the rest from reference TRBV25-1 and TRBJ2-3 gives the full variable domain: EADIYQTPRYLVIGTGKKITLECSQTMGHDKMYWYQQDPGMELHLIHYSYGVNSTEKGDLSSESTVSRIRTEHFPLTLESARPSHTSQYLCASSESAYSTDTQYFGPGTRLTVL.

The chain employs TRBV19 and TRBJ1-1; 7 nucleotides agree with TRBD1. The CDR3 consists of 14 residues. Germline loops: CDR1 LNHDA, CDR2 SQIVND (reference sequence). V gave up 6 bases and J gave up 0 bases; unmatched junction bases: 4. The CDR3 DNA is TGTGCCAGTAGGAGGGGGCGCATGAACACTGAAGCTTTCTTT. It is translated as CASRRGRMNTEAFF. The full variable domain, its missing parts supplied by reference TRBV19 and TRBJ1-1, is DGGITQSPKYLFRKEGQNVTLSCEQNLNHDAMYWYRQDPGQGLRLIYYSQIVNDFQKGDIAEGYSVSREKKESFPLTVTSAQKNPTAFYLCASRRGRMNTEAFFGQGTRLTVV.

CDR3 residues: CASGLVLGQEGNQPQHF. CDR3 DNA: TGTGCTAGTGGTTTGGTACTCGGCCAGGAGGGCAATCAGCCCCAGCATTTT. The chain combines TRBV12-5 with TRBJ1-5; no clear D gene. The CDR3 runs 17 residues. Trimming removed 0 bases at V and 2 bases at J, with 14 bases between. Germline CDR1 is LGHNT and CDR2 is FRNRAP. The full variable domain, its missing parts supplied by reference TRBV12-5 and TRBJ1-5, is DARVTQTPRHKVTEMGQEVTMRCQPILGHNTVFWYRQTMMQGLELLAYFRNRAPLDDSGMPKDRFSAEMPDATLATLKIQPSEPRDSAVYFCASGLVLGQEGNQPQHFGDGTRLSIL.

V is TRBV5-1 and J is TRBJ2-7; D gene ambiguous. The CDR3 has 14 residues. V was trimmed by 4 bases and J by 2 bases, leaving 13 bases between them. Germline V gene data show CDR1 as SGHRS and CDR2 as YFSETQ. The CDR3 sequence is CASSRPQTTYEQYF. The CDR3 DNA sequence: TGCGCCAGCAGCCGTCCCCAAACTACCTACGAGCAGTACTTC.

The chain is built from TRBV28 and TRBJ1-4; D possibly corresponds to TRBD1 (6 bases). The CDR3 is 14 amino acids. CDR1 is MDHEN, CDR2 SYDVKM, per germline. The V gene lost 6 bases and the J gene lost 6 bases, with 14 bases spanning the gap. The CDR3 protein is CASRNTGNDEKLFF. The DNA for the CDR3 is TGTGCCAGCAGAAACACAGGGAACGATGAAAAACTGTTTTTT.

V is TRBV28 and J is TRBJ1-6; D gene ambiguous. Trimming cost V 2 bases and J 1 base, with 9 bases left between them. The CDR3 totals 16 residues. Germline V gene data show CDR1 as MDHEN and CDR2 as SYDVKM. In DNA form, the CDR3 reads TGTGCCAGCAGTTTAGGCGGGGTGTCCTATAATTCACCCCTCCACTTT. The encoded protein is CASSLGGVSYNSPLHF.

The chain joins TRBV18 to TRBJ2-1; TRBD2 aligns across 8 bases. This CDR3 has 16 amino acids. The germline V gene has CDR1 KGHSH and CDR2 LQKENI. The junction had 10 bases not matched to a gene; V was cut back by 2 bases and J by 7 bases. The CDR3 spells CASSPWISGSTNEQFF. The CDR3 DNA reads TGTGCCAGCTCACCATGGATCAGCGGGAGTACGAATGAGCAGTTCTTC.